The entry below gives a single T cell receptor (beta chain) sequence along with its context. Only in-frame clones appear in the TCRdb table, and some are missing; sequencing was by immunoSEQ multiplex PCR. The sample holds roughly 9,000 clones, roughly 31% seen once. Trimming took 3 bases from V and 7 from J; bases not matched to a gene: 9. This CDR3 is 15 amino acids long. Germline loops: CDR1 SGDLS, CDR2 YYNGEE. These data belong to a study of graft-versus-host responses after intestinal transplantation. Study-level results: The authors found GvH clones in recipient marrow, some appearing first in ileum or blood.

The sample here was alloreactive CD4+ T cells from a mixed lymphocyte reaction culture, taken before intestinal transplant. Noted subset: CFSE-low proliferating T cells sorted from approximately 6-day pre-transplant mixed lymphocyte reaction (GvH or HvG direction). This clonotype was obtained from a human patient who received an intestinal transplant. The chain recombines TRBV9 with TRBJ1-4, with TRBD1 matching 7 bases. The CDR3 region is CASSDRDSFSEKLFF. The CDR3 DNA reads TGTGCCAGCAGCGACCGGGACAGTTTTAGTGAAAAACTGTTTTTT.